This T cell receptor beta chain comes out of a study of T cell responses to AZD1222 COVID-19 vaccine. General study results and limits: In all cases, repertoires were sampled only after the peak T cell response.

This CDR3 contains 18 residues. J lost 7 bases, V lost 4 bases, and 16 bases had no gene match. The germline gives CDR1 SGHTA, CDR2 FQGNSA. Assay used: immunoSEQ multiplex PCR; TCRdb lists only in-frame clones, some missing. The sample has more than 150,000 clones, roughly 88% seen once. Notes on this clone: Its specificity is unknown.

The chain combines TRBV7-2 with TRBJ1-4; 9 bases line up with TRBD1. The receptor's source is an adult in good health. This material consisted of peripheral blood, taken on day 0 of AZD1222 vaccination. CDR3 sequence: CASSSGPGQGILSEKLFF. In DNA form, the CDR3 reads TGTGCCAGCAGCTCAGGCCCGGGACAGGGCATTCTCAGTGAAAAACTGTTTTTT.